A selection of T cell receptor beta chains follows, all from one sample in a study of post-analysis software for immune sequencing data. TCRdb recomputed calls from the PCR reads with MiXCR, one row per CDR3 protein. The repertoire holds 600,000 to 700,000 distinct CDR3 sequences, with 55% to 70% as singletons. Sequencing input: blood. Source of these receptors: a girl aged 2 to 10 with multiple sclerosis. The CDR3 runs from the conserved cysteine through the conserved F or W. D genes are given only for firm matches. A clone size is listed for some rows: how often the clone was seen (once, few, many), or a class if it is expanded.

v_gene,abundance,d_gene,j_gene,CDR3nt,CDR3aa
TRBV7-2,NA,TRBD1,TRBJ2-6,TGTGCCAGCATTACCCGGGACAGGGGTGCTGGGGCCAACGTCCTGACTTTC,CASITRDRGAGANVLTF
TRBV20-1,NA,TRBD2,TRBJ2-1,TGCAGTGTTAAGGGACTAGCGGGACCCCACAATGAGCAGTTCTTC,CSVKGLAGPHNEQFF
TRBV12-3/TRBV12-4,once,NA,TRBJ2-7,TGTGCCAGCAGTTTCGGGACTTTTTACGAGCAGTACTTC,CASSFGTFYEQYF
TRBV12-3/TRBV12-4,NA,NA,TRBJ2-1,TGTGCCAGCAGTTTCGGCGGGGACTGGTTCTTC,CASSFGGDWFF
TRBV20-1,NA,NA,TRBJ2-7,TGCAGTGCTAGAGGACAGTGGGCATTCCTCTACGAGCAGTACTTC,CSARGQWAFLYEQYF
TRBV20-1,few,NA,TRBJ2-3,TGCAGTGCTAGATCGCAGGACCTAGGGGGGACAGATACGCAGTATTTT,CSARSQDLGGTDTQYF
TRBV6-5,NA,TRBD1,TRBJ1-5,TGTGCCAGCAGCCGACAGGGGGGAGGTCAGCCCCAGCATTTT,CASSRQGGGQPQHF
TRBV28,NA,NA,TRBJ1-2,TGTGCCAGCAGAAATAGCGGGGGGGCGCGAGGCTACACCTTC,CASRNSGGARGYTF
TRBV27,few,NA,TRBJ2-3,TGTGCCAGCAGTTTATGGGACACAGATACGCAGTATTTT,CASSLWDTDTQYF
TRBV18,NA,NA,TRBJ2-3,TGTGCCAGCTCACCACCCACAGTCACAGATACGCAGTATTTT,CASSPPTVTDTQYF
TRBV4-2,NA,TRBD2,TRBJ2-1,TGTGCCAGCAGCCAATGGCCCGGGACTAGCGGGAGAAATGAGCAGTTCTTC,CASSQWPGTSGRNEQFF
TRBV7-2,few,TRBD2,TRBJ2-5,TGTGCCAGCAGCTTCATACGGCTAGCGGGGGTACAAGAGACCCAGTACTTC,CASSFIRLAGVQETQYF
TRBV7-9,NA,TRBD1,TRBJ2-1,TGTGCCAGCAGCTTGGACAGGGTTAGGGACAATGAGCAGTTCTTC,CASSLDRVRDNEQFF
TRBV4-1,many,TRBD2,TRBJ2-7,TGCGCCAGCAGCCAAGAGTCAGCGGGAACCTACGAGCAGTACTTC,CASSQESAGTYEQYF
TRBV9,NA,NA,TRBJ1-1,TGTGCCAGCAGCGTCAAGGTTAACACTGAAGCTTTCTTT,CASSVKVNTEAFF